Sequencing of this T cell receptor (beta chain) was carried out in a study of blood T cell repertoires in COVID-19. On the study more broadly: Material from acute and convalescent COVID-19 was sourced from the United States, Italy and Spain. T cells, B-cell-depleted T cells, or PBMCs supplied cDNA or gDNA.

V lost 0 bases to trimming and J lost 2 bases; unmatched junction nucleotides: 6. Germline lookup yields CDR1 SGHNT and CDR2 YYREEE (reference sequence). The CDR3 is made up of 19 amino acids. Authors' processing steps: Amplification of reference gene primers provided the estimated nucleated cell counts. Sequencing used immunoSEQ multiplex PCR; TCRdb keeps in-frame clones, though not all of them. The V and J calls and clone size come from that table; D and trimming were worked out from the DNA. The table shows about 150,000 clones, with 75% to 90% occurring only once. The V gene is TRBV5-4, the J gene TRBJ2-6, with 12 bases lining up with TRBD2. Sequencing used peripheral blood. This sequence was found in an elderly man with acute or convalescent COVID-19. This chain's CDR3 is CASSLALTSGGAGANVLTF. CDR3 in DNA: TGTGCCAGCAGCTTGGCCTTGACTAGCGGGGGTGCTGGGGCCAACGTCCTGACTTTC.